What follows are 10 T cell receptor beta chains derived from one specimen sequenced in a study of T cells in narcolepsy. Data came from immunoSEQ multiplex PCR; TCRdb stores just in-frame clones and leaves some out. The table shows some 24,000 clones, with 85% occurring only once. Sample: CD45RA- memory CD4+ T cells from PBMCs. The receptors were sampled from a human donor with narcolepsy.

For this clone: One junction end does not reproduce the germline sequence, and a read error may be involved. At the DNA level, this CDR3 is encoded by other sequences in the same sample as well. The chain has TRBV15 and TRBJ2-2, with TRBD2 matching 7 bases. The germline CDR1 and CDR2 sequences are LNHNV and YYDKDF (reference sequence). The CDR3 has 16 amino acids. In nucleotides, the CDR3 is TGCGCCACCAGCACAAGAGGAGCGGGAAGTACCGGGGAGCTGTTTTTT. This translates into CATSTRGAGSTGELFF.

V gene TRBV9 combines with J gene TRBJ2-1, with a possible D match to TRBD2 (5 bases). From germline, CDR1 is SGDLS and CDR2 YYNGEE. V lost 1 base, J lost 6 bases, and 17 bases lay in between. CDR3 length: 16 residues. The CDR3: CASSVTPIGLANEQFF. The CDR3 DNA follows: TGTGCCAGCAGCGTAACCCCAATCGGGCTAGCCAATGAGCAGTTCTTC.

The chain couples TRBV2 to TRBJ2-7; possibly TRBD2 for D (6 bases). The CDR3 covers 12 residues. The ends were cut back, 6 bases at V and 3 bases at J, with 9 bases in the middle. Germline V CDR1 and CDR2: SNHLY, FYNNEI. CDR3 amino acids: CASRLANYEQYF. The CDR3 region has the DNA TGTGCCAGCAGGCTAGCGAACTACGAGCAGTACTTC.

The rearrangement uses TRBV9 and TRBJ1-3; possibly TRBD1 for D (5 bases). Germline V gene sequence: CDR1 SGDLS, CDR2 YYNGEE. The CDR3 consists of 15 residues. V lost 4 bases to trimming and J lost 9 bases, with 20 bases between them. The CDR3 protein is CASSPRWGGIGTIYF. The DNA of the CDR3 is TGTGCCAGCAGCCCCAGGTGGGGGGGAATAGGCACCATATATTTT.

This clone appeared once. This sequence joins TRBV19 and TRBJ1-2; D ambiguous. The CDR3 consists of 14 residues. V gave up 0 bases and J gave up 7 bases, with 12 bases separating them. In germline, CDR1 is LNHDA, CDR2 SQIVND (reference sequence). The CDR3 bases are TGTGCCAGTAGTATAGATGGTATGCAAGCTGGCTACACCTTC. Amino acids: CASSIDGMQAGYTF.

The V and J genes are TRBV19 and TRBJ2-2, with a possible D match to TRBD2 (6 bases). The CDR3 is 14 residues long. Germline V gene sequence: CDR1 LNHDA, CDR2 SQIVND (reference sequence). The germline V and J ends were trimmed by 3 bases and 5 bases, with 10 bases remaining between them. CDR3 in DNA: TGTGCCAGTAGTATTTTAGGAGGGACCGGGGAGCTGTTTTTT. Its protein is CASSILGGTGELFF.

The chain employs TRBV7-9 and TRBJ2-3; TRBD1 matches at 7 bases. Germline V gene lookup returns CDR1 SEHNR and CDR2 FQNEAQ (reference sequence). After removal of 4 bases from V and 3 bases from J, the junction contained 7 bases not matched to a gene. The CDR3 has 15 amino acids. CDR3 loop: CASSSKTGVTDTQYF. In nucleotides, the CDR3 is TGTGCCAGCAGCTCCAAAACAGGGGTTACAGATACGCAGTATTTT.

This chain uses TRBV7-8 with TRBJ1-5; D is undetermined. V was cut by 2 bases and J by 1 base, with 6 bases left in between. Germline values: CDR1 SGHVS, CDR2 FQNEAQ. The CDR3 runs 14 residues. The CDR3 nucleotides read TGTGCCAGCAGCTTATCGGTGAGCAATCAGCCCCAGCATTTT. Its protein product is CASSLSVSNQPQHF.

CDR3: CASSPGKVNTGELFF. The CDR3 bases are TGTGCCAGCAGTCCAGGGAAGGTAAACACCGGGGAGCTGTTTTTT. The chain joins TRBV7-8 to TRBJ2-2; TRBD1 might be the D (5 bases). V was shortened by 6 bases and J by 2 bases, with 13 bases between the two germline ends. The CDR3 is 15 amino acids. Germline CDR1 and CDR2: SGHVS and FQNEAQ.

This sequence joins TRBV11-2 and TRBJ2-7, with a possible D match to TRBD1 (6 bases). V was cut by 3 bases and J by 1 base, with 10 bases left in between. CDR3 length equals 14 residues. Per germline, CDR1 SGHAT and CDR2 FQNNGV. CDR3: CASSFKDRSYEQYF. The CDR3 DNA follows: TGTGCCAGCAGCTTTAAAGACAGGTCCTACGAGCAGTACTTC.